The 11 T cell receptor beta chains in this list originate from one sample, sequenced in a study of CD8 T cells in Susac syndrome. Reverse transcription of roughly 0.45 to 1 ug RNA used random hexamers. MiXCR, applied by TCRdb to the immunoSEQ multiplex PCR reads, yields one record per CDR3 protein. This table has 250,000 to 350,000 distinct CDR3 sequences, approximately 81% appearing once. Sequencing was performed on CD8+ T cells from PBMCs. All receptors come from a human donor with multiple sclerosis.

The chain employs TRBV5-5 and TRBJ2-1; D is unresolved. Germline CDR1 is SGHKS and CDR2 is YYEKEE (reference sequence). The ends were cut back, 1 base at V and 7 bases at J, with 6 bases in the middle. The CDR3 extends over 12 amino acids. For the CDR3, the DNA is TGTGCCAGCAGCTTGAAGAGTAATGAGCAGTTCTTC. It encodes CASSLKSNEQFF. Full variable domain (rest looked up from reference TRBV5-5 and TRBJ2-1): DAGVTQSPTHLIKTRGQQVTLRCSPISGHKSVSWYQQVLGQGPQFIFQYYEKEERGRGNFPDRFSARQFPNYSSELNVNALLLGDSALYLCASSLKSNEQFFGPGTRLTVL.

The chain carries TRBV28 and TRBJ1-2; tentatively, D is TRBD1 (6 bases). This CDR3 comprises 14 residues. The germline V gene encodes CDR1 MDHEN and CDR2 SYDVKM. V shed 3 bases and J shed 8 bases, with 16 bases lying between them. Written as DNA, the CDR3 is TGTGCCAGCAGTTTGAGGGGGGGGAGTCTAGGCTACACCTTC. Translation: CASSLRGGSLGYTF.

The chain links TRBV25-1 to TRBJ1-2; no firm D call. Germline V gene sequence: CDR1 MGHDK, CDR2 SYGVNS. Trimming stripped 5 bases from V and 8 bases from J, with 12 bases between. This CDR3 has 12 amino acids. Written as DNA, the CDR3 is TGTGCCAGCAGTATGACCGGGTCCGGCTACACCTTC. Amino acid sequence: CASSMTGSGYTF.

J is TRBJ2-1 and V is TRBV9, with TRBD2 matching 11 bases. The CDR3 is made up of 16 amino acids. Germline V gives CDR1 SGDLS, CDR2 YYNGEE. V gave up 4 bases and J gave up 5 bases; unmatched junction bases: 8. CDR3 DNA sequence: TGTGCCAGCAGCCCCAAGCTAGCGGGAGGTGACAATGAGCAGTTCTTC. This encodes CASSPKLAGGDNEQFF.

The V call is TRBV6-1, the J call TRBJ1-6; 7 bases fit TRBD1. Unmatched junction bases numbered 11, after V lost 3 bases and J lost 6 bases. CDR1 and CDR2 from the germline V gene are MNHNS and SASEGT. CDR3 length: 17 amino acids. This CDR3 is CASSESVDRASNSPLHF. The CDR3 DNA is TGTGCCAGCAGTGAGTCCGTAGACAGGGCATCTAATTCACCCCTCCACTTT.

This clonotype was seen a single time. The CDR3 is CASSLVGEARGNEQFF. The CDR3 DNA is TGTGCCAGCAGTTTGGTCGGGGAGGCCAGAGGGAATGAGCAGTTCTTC. This chain uses TRBV28 with TRBJ2-1, with TRBD2 as a possible D gene (6 bases). This CDR3 is built from 16 residues. Germline assignment: CDR1 MDHEN and CDR2 SYDVKM. Trimming stripped 3 bases from V and 7 bases from J, with 19 bases between.

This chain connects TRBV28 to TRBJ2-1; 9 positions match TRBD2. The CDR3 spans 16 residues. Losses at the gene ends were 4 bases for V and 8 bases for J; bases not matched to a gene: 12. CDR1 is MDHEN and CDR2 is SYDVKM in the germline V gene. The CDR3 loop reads CASSSDLSGRRYEQFF. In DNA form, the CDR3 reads TGTGCCAGCAGTTCAGACCTAAGCGGGAGGCGGTATGAGCAGTTCTTC.

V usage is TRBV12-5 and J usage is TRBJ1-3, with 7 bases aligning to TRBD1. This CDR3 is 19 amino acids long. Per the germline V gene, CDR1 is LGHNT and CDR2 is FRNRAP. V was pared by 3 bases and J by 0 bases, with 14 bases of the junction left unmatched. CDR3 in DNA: TGTGCTAGTGGTTTAGGGGCAGTAAGGGGGCCCTTCTCTGGAAACACCATATATTTT. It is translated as CASGLGAVRGPFSGNTIYF.

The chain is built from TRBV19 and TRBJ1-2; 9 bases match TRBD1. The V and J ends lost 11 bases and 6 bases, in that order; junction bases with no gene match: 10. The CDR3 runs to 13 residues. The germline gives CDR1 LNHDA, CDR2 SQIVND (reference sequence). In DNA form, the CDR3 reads TGTGCCGCCAATCACAGGGGGCGCGATGGCTACACCTTC. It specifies CAANHRGRDGYTF. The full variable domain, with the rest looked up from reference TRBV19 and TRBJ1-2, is DGGITQSPKYLFRKEGQNVTLSCEQNLNHDAMYWYRQDPGQGLRLIYYSQIVNDFQKGDIAEGYSVSREKKESFPLTVTSAQKNPTAFYLCAANHRGRDGYTFGSGTRLTVV.

CDR3 sequence reads: CASSFTGEGGETQYF. CDR3 coding DNA: TGTGCCAGCAGTTTTACAGGGGAGGGCGGGGAGACCCAGTACTTC. The chain carries TRBV28 and TRBJ2-5; D is perhaps TRBD1 or TRBD2 (7 bases each). Trimming took 3 bases from V and 5 from J, leaving 16 bases between them. Germline V gene lookup returns CDR1 MDHEN and CDR2 SYDVKM. The CDR3 is made up of 15 amino acids.

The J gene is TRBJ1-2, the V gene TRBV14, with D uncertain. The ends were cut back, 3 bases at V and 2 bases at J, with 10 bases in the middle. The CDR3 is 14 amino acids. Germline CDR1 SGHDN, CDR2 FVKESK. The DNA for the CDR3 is TGTGCCAGCAGCCAGAGAAGGAGGAACTATGGCTACACCTTC. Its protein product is CASSQRRRNYGYTF.